The present T cell receptor beta chain was sequenced within a study of read filtering for tumor transcriptome and immune sequencing. At the level of the study: Patients were around 17 male and about 15 female, mean age around 67 years, range about 40 to 85. RNA-seq yielded only roughly 75 to 1,300 TCR reads, IR-seq about 4 to 10.27 million.

Molecular barcoded adaptors covering alpha/delta and beta/gamma chains were used on roughly 400 ng RNA. TCRdb reprocessed the reads via MiXCR and lists one record per CDR3 protein. The table has tens of thousands of distinct CDR3 sequences, 12% seen once. This CDR3 region has 16 residues. The V gene lost 2 bases and the J gene lost 1 base, with 13 bases spanning the gap. CDR1 is SGHTA, CDR2 FQGNSA, per germline. Findings of the study overall: About 77% of IR-seq clonotypes had a single read, yet these held approximately 3.5% of reads.

For this clonotype: Its target is unknown.

The receptor was isolated from a donor at least 40 years old with multiple myeloma. What was sequenced was a population of CD138-negative cells sorted from bone marrow. V is TRBV7-2 and J is TRBJ2-3, with D perhaps matching TRBD1 or TRBD2 (7 bases each). The CDR3 loop is CASSLNPGGGTDTQYF. The CDR3 nucleotides read TGTGCCAGCAGCTTAAATCCAGGGGGGGGCACAGATACGCAGTATTTT.